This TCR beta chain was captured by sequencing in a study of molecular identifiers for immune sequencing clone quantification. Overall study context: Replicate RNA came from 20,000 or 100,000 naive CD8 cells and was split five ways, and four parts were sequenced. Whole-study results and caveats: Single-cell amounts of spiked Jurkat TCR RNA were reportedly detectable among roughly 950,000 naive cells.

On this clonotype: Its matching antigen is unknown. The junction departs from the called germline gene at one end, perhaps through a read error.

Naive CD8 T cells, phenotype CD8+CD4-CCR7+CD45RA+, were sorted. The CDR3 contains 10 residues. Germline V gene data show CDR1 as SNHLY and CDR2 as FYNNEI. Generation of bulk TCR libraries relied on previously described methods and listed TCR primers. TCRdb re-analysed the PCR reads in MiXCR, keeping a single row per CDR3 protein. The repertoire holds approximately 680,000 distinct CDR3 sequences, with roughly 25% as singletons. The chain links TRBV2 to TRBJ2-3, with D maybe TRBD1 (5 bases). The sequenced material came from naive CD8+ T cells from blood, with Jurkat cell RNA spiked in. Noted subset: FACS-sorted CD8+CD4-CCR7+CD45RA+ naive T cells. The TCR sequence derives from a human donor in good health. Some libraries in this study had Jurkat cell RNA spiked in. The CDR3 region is CASKTGTQYF. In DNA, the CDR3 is TGTGCCAGCAAAACAGGTACGCAGTATTTT.